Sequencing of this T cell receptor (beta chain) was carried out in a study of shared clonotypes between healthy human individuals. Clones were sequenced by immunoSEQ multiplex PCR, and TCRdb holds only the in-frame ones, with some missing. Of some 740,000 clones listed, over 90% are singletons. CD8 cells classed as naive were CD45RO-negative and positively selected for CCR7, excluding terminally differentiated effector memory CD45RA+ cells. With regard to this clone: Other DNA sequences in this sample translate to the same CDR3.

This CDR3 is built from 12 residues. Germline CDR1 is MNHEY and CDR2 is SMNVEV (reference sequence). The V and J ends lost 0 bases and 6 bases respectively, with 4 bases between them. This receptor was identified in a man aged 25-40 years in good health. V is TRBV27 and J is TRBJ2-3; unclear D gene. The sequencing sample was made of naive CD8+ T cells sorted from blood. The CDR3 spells CASSLSPDTQYF. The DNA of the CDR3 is TGTGCCAGCAGTTTATCACCCGATACGCAGTATTTT.